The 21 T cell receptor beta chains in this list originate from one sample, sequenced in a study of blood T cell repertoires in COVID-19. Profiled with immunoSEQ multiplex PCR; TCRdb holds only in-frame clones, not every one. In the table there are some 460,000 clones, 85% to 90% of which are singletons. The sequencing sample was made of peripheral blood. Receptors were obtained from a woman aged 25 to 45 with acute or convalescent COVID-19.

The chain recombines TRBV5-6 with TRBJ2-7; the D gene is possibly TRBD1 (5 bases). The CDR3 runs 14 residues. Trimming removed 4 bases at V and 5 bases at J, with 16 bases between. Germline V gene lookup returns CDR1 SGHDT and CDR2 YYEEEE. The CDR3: CASSPPRGVNEQYF. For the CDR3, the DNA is TGTGCCAGCAGCCCACCAAGGGGTGTCAACGAGCAGTACTTC.

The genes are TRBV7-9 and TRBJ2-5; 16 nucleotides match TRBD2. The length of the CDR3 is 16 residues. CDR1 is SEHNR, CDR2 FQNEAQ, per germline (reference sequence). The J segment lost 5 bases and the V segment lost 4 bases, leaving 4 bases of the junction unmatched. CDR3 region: CASSSPGLAGGETQYF. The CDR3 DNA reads TGTGCCAGCAGCTCTCCGGGACTAGCGGGGGGGGAGACCCAGTACTTC.

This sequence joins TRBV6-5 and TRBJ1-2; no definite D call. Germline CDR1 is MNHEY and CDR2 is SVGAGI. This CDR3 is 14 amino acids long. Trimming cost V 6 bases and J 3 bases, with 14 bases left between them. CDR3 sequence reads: CASSAGRDYYGYTF. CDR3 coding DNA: TGTGCCAGCAGCGCAGGCCGGGATTACTATGGCTACACCTTC.

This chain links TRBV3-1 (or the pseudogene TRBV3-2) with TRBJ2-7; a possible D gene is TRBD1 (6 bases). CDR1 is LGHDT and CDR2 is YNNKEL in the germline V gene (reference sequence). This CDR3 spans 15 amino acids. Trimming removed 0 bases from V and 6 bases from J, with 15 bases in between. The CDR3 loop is CASSQEGIPTGEQYF. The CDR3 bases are TGTGCCAGCAGCCAAGAGGGAATACCGACAGGCGAGCAGTACTTC.

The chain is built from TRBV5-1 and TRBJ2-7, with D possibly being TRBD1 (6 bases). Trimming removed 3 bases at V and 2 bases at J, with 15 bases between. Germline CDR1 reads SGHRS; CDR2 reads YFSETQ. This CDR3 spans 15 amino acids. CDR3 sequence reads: CASSWGEGTPYEQYF. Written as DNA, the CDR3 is TGCGCCAGCAGCTGGGGTGAGGGGACACCCTACGAGCAGTACTTC.

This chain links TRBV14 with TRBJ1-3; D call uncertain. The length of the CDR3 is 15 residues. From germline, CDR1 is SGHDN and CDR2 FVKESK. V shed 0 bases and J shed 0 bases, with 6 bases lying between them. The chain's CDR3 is CASSQDSRSGNTIYF. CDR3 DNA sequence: TGTGCCAGCAGCCAAGACTCGCGCTCTGGAAACACCATATATTTT.

CDR3 sequence: CASRSHEVEQFF. The CDR3 DNA is TGTGCCAGCAGAAGCCATGAAGTTGAGCAGTTCTTC. The V gene is TRBV6-5, the J gene TRBJ2-1; D call uncertain. CDR1 is MNHEY and CDR2 is SVGAGI in the germline V gene. Trimming pared 6 bases from V and 9 bases from J, leaving 12 bases between. This CDR3 is 12 amino acids long.

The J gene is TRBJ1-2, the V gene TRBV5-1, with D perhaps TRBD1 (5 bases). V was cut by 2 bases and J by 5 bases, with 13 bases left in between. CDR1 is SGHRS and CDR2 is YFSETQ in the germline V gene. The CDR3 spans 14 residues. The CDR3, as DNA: TGCGCCAGCAGCTTCGACAGCGAAAGATATGGCTACACCTTC. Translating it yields CASSFDSERYGYTF.

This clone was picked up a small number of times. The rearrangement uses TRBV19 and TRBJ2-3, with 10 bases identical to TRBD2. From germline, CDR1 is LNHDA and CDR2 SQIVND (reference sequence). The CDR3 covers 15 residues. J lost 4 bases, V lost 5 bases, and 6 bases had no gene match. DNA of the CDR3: TGTGCCAGTAGTGTCCAGCGGGGGGGACCAGATACGCAGTATTTT. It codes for CASSVQRGGPDTQYF.

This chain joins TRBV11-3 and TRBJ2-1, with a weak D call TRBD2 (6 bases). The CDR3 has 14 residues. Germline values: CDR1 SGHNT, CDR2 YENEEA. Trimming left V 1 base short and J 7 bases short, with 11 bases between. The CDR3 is CASSLVAGINEQFF. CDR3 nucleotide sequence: TGTGCCAGCAGCTTAGTTGCGGGGATAAATGAGCAGTTCTTC.

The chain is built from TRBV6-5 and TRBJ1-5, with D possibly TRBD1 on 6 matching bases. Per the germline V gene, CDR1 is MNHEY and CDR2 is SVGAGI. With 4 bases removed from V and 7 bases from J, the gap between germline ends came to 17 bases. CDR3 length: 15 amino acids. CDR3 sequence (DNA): TGTGCCAGCAGTTCCTCCGATAGGGGGGGGCAGCCCCAGCATTTT. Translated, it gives CASSSSDRGGQPQHF.

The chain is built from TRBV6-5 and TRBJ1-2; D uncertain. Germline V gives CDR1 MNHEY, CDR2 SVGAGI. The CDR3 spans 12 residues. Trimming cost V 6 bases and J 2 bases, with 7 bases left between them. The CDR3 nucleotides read TGTGCCAGCAGACAAAAGAACTATGGCTACACCTTC. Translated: CASRQKNYGYTF.

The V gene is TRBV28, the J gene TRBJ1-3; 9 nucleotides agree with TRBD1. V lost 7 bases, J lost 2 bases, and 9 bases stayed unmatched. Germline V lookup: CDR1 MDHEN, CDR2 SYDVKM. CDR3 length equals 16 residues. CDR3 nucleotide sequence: TGTGCCAGCAACGAACAGGGGGCGACTGCTGGAAACACCATATATTTT. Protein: CASNEQGATAGNTIYF.

CDR3 sequence (DNA): TGCGCCAGCAGCTTGGATCCGGGGGAAACTGAAGCTTTCTTT. Residues: CASSLDPGETEAFF. This chain joins TRBV5-1 and TRBJ1-1, with D maybe TRBD1 (5 bases). CDR1 is SGHRS and CDR2 is YFSETQ in the germline V gene. CDR3 length: 14 residues. Trimming took 0 bases from V and 5 from J, leaving 11 bases between them.

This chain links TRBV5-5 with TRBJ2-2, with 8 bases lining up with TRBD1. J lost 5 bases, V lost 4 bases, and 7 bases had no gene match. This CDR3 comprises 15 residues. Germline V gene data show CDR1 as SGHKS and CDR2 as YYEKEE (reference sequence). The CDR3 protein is CASSLGTGATGELFF. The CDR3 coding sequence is TGTGCCAGCAGCCTAGGGACAGGAGCTACCGGGGAGCTGTTTTTT.

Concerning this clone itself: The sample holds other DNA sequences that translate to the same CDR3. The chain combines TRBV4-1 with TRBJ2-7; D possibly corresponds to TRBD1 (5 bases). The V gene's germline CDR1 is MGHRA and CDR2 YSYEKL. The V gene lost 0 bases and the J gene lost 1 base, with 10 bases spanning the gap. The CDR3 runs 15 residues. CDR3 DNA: TGCGCCAGCAGCCAAGAGAGTCAGGGATCCTACGAGCAGTACTTC. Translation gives CASSQESQGSYEQYF.

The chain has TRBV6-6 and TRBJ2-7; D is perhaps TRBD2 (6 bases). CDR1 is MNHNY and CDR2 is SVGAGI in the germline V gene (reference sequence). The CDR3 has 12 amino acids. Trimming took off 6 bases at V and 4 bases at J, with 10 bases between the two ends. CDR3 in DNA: TGTGCCAGCAGAGGGAGGTCTTACGAGCAGTACTTC. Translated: CASRGRSYEQYF.

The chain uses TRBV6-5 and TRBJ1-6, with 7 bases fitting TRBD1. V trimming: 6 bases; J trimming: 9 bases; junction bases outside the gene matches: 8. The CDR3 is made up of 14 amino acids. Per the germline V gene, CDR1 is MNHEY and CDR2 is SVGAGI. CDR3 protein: CASSPRQGSSPLHF. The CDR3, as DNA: TGTGCCAGCAGCCCCCGACAGGGTAGTTCACCCCTCCACTTT.

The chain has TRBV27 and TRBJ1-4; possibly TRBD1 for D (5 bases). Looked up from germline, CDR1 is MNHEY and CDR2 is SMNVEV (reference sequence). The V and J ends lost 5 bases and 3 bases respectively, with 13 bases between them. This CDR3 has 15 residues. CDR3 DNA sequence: TGTGCCAGCAGTCCCCGGGGGAGGGCTAATGAAAAACTGTTTTTT. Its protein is CASSPRGRANEKLFF.

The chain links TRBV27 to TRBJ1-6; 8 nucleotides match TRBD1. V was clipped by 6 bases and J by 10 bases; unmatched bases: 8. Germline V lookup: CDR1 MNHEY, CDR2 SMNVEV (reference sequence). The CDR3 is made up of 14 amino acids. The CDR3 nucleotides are TGTGCCAGCAGCACCGGGACAGGTGGGTCACCCCTCCACTTT. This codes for CASSTGTGGSPLHF.

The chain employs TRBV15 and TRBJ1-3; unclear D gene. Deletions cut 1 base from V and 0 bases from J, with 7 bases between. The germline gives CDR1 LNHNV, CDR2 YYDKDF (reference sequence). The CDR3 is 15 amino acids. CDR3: CATSRGGNSGNTIYF. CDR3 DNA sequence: TGTGCCACCAGCAGAGGAGGGAACTCTGGAAACACCATATATTTT.